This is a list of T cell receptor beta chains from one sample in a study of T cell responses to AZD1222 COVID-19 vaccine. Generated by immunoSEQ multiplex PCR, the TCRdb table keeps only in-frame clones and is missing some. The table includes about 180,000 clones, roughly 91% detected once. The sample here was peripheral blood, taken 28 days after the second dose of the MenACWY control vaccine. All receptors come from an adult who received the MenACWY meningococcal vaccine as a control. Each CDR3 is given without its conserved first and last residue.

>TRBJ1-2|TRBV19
ALMNGNYGYT
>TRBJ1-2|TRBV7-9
ASSDRTDPYGYT
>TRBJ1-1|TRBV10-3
AISKEVNTEAF
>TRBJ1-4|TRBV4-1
ASSQPWIRATNEKLF
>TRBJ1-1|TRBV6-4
ASSKGIGDTEAF
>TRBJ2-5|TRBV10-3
AISESTSRETQY
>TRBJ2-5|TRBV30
AWSIRLAGQETQY
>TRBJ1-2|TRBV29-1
SVEAPGQEGYGYT
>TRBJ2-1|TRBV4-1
ASSQDLRQGVTYNEQF
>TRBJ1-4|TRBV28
ASRDSDRGEKLF
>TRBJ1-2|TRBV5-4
ASSVGGDYYGYT
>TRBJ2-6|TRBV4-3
ASSQGYWTGDSGANVLT
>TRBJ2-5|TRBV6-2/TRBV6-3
ASSLEGRFQETQY
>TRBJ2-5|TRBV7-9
ASSPDRAWRETQY
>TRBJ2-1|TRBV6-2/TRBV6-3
ASSYREKAYNEQF
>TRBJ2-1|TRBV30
AWTPAGGLLRILRF
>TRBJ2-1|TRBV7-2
ASSPTSGRAGGQF
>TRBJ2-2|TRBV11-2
ASSQTGSNTGELF
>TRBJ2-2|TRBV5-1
ASSLMPGSVGELF
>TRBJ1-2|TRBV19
ATRLRRTGFGYGYT
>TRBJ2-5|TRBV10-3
AISDNNLQETQY
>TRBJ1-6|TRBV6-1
ASSVGGVGSYNSPLH
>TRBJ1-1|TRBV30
AWSSDRGVTEAF
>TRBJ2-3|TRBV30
ALAELADTQY
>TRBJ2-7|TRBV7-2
ASSAWSSYEQY
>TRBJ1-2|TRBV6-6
ASEGGQGGYT
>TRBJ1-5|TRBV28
ASTPGDQPQH
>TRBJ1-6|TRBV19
ASGTGPTYNSPLH
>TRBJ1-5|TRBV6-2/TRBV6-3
ASSYGGVSQPQH
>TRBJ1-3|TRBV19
ASSPQQAVSGNTIY
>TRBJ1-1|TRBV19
ASKLQGTEAF
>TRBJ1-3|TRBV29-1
SVGPEGGNSGNTIY